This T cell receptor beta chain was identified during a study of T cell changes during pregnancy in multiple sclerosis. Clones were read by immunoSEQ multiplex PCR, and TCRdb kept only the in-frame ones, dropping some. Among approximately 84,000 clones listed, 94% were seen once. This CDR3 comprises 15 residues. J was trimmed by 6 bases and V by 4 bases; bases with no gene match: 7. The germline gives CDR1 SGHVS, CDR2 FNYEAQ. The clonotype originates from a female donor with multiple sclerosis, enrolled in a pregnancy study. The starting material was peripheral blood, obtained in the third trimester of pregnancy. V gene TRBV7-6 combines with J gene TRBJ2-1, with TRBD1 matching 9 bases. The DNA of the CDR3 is TGTGCCAGCAGCTACCGGGACAGGGCTGGCAATGAGCAGTTCTTC. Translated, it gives CASSYRDRAGNEQFF.